This T cell receptor (beta chain) appears in the sequencing data of a study of blood T cell repertoires in COVID-19 (dated by TCRdb to about 2020). For context, the study as a whole: The collaborator samples originated in the United States, Italy and Spain and spanned the acute and convalescent phases of COVID-19. The material from the prospective study consisted of cDNA or gDNA derived from T cells, B-cell-depleted T cells, or PBMCs. The dataset comprised deeply sampled blood TCRbeta repertoires from subjects exposed to, actively infected with, or recovered from COVID-19. A freely available public database, intended as a resource for researchers studying the immune response to SARS-CoV-2, is where the repertoires were released. Samples came from the ongoing ImmuneRACE study (first 160 participants) plus 1,254 subjects from 6 global collaborators. A de-identified subject ID, COVID-19 status, age in years and sex were almost always included in the sample metadata. Where HLA class I and class II types were available, the types were taken from metadata supplied by the sample provider, not from assay-based typing.

Reading the germline V gene gives CDR1 SGHTA and CDR2 FQGNSA. Trimming removed 0 bases from V and 4 bases from J, leaving 12 bases between the germline ends. There are 15 amino acids in the CDR3, from cysteine to phenylalanine inclusive. Left in the record is the CDR3 DNA by itself, 45 bases read in frame from the first base. Overall results and qualifications from the work: The quantity of clinical and demographic metadata differed by source and by participant and was supplied without curation.

TCRbeta CDR3 regions were amplified from genomic DNA by means of the immunoSEQ Assay, a bias-controlled multiplex PCR. The published analysis was carried out like this. The number of nucleated cells in each sample was estimated from the amplification of reference gene primers within the assay. To quantify the absolute abundance of each unique TCRbeta CDR3 rearrangement, sequence reads were collapsed and filtered. For each sample, productive Simpson clonality was calculated as the square root of Simpson's diversity index across productive rearrangements. This immuneACCESS table, as held by TCRdb, lists in-frame sequences with V and J called but not all clones. Of the missing ones, under half trace to an unresolved V gene in checked studies; the others have no known cause. That table furnishes V, J and clone size, whereas the DNA furnished D and trimming. This sample has about 180,000 clones in its table, and around 83% of those were observed once. The top ten constitute over 6% of the sample.

One collaborating source in Seattle enrolled patients while the patients were actively infected and followed the patients over time throughout the course of disease. Whole blood was collected in K2EDTA tubes by collaborating institutions according to the institutions' own protocols. Collaborator samples were shipped for TCRbeta analysis as frozen whole blood, isolated PBMCs, or DNA extracted from either sample type. This clone was counted between two and nine times. This clone's antigen is unknown. Base qualities are not provided; no much larger clone lies one nucleotide away. The material sequenced was peripheral blood. The chain was built from TRBV7-2 and TRBJ1-1; a weak D assignment points to TRBD1 (6 bases agree). The sequence was obtained from a woman in her sixties or seventies with COVID-19, enrolled during active disease. The DNA is as follows: TGTGCCAGCAGCTTAGCCCTGAACAGGGTCACTGAAGCTTTCTTT. This translates into CASSLALNRVTEAFF.